This T cell receptor beta chain was recorded in a study of CD8 T cells in ankylosing spondylitis (dated by TCRdb to 2017 to 2019). With regard to the full study: T cell receptor beta repertoires were profiled in healthy donors and ankylosing spondylitis patients so that disease-linked TCR variants could be found. The full study cohort was made up of approximately 24 ankylosing spondylitis patients and 108 healthy donors. Peripheral blood samples were taken, and synovial fluid was additionally collected from ankylosing spondylitis patients.

Instrument used: Illumina HiSeq 2500. Quantitative 5'-RACE with molecular barcodes was the method used to prepare the TCR beta libraries. The original methods were these. Disease-linked TCR variants were identified with a new computational method built on a probabilistic model of VDJ rearrangement. Clones were called with MiXCR by TCRdb after fastp trimmed the public reads at Q25, and only in-frame beta chains were retained. Rows with a matching CDR3 protein are joined into one entry that keeps the most common DNA and genes. In this record, the V and J calls reflect TCRdb's handling and not the investigators' own analysis. The sample table holds about 88,000 distinct CDR3 sequences, of which 27% were seen once. Less than 60% of the sample is taken by the ten largest. Study-wide conclusions, independent of this receptor: Blood from ankylosing spondylitis patients appeared to be characterized by a TCR beta motif composed of about eight highly homologous amino acid variants. The disease-linked clones were reported to be significantly enriched in matched synovial fluid samples from ankylosing spondylitis patients. In peripheral blood, the disease-linked clones were found at relatively low frequencies and had a CD8+ phenotype. Some TCR beta motif variants had previously been reported in synovial fluid and blood of reactive arthritis patients, which suggested common disease-initiation mechanisms.

Taken from the germline V gene (reference sequence), the CDR1 and CDR2 loops are SEHNR and FQNEAQ. CDR3 length: 16 amino acids, cysteine to phenylalanine. Only CDR3 DNA is held: 48 bases, read in frame from base 1. The germline V and J ends show losses of 5 bases and 2 bases respectively, and no gene match explains 11 bases of the junction. Remarks on this clonotype: Its antigen is still unknown. Per-base quality was not reported, and no clone a single base away is much larger than it.

Sequences were obtained from blood, either unsorted or a sorted T cell fraction (not recorded which). This sequence uses TRBV7-9 and TRBJ2-7; 8 bases in between match TRBD2. This sequence originates from a male donor with ankylosing spondylitis or in good health (not recorded which). The nucleotide sequence reads TGTGCCAGCAGCCCGCGGGGGGCAGGGGCCCCCTACGAGCAGTACTTC. It codes for CASSPRGAGAPYEQYF.